The 3 T cell receptor beta chains below come from one sample, sequenced in a study of T cell responses to AZD1222 COVID-19 vaccine. Sequencing used immunoSEQ multiplex PCR; TCRdb keeps in-frame clones, though not all of them. This table holds about 150,000 clones, 90% to 95% found once. The specimen comprised peripheral blood, sampled on day 0 of AZD1222 vaccination. Source of these receptors: an adult in good health.

The V and J genes are TRBV13 and TRBJ2-3; either TRBD1 or TRBD2 may fit D (5 bases each). Deletions cut 2 bases from V and 2 bases from J, with 14 bases between. The CDR3 is made up of 16 amino acids. Per the germline V gene, CDR1 is PRHDT and CDR2 is FYEKMQ (reference sequence). CDR3 residues: CASSLSGGGFTDTQYF. The CDR3, as DNA: TGTGCCAGCAGCTTAAGCGGTGGGGGTTTCACAGATACGCAGTATTTT.

CDR3 sequence reads: CASSYPTEAFF. CDR3 nucleotides: TGTGCCAGCAGTTACCCGACCGAAGCTTTCTTT. V usage is TRBV6-6 and J usage is TRBJ1-1, with D unclear. Germline CDR1 and CDR2: MNHNY and SVGAGI (reference sequence). The CDR3 spans 11 residues. The ends were cut back, 2 bases at V and 8 bases at J, with 6 bases in the middle.

The V call is TRBV4-3, the J call TRBJ2-7, with 8 positions matching TRBD1. The germline V gene encodes CDR1 LGHNA and CDR2 YSLEER. This CDR3 spans 17 amino acids. V lost 0 bases to trimming and J lost 0 bases; unmatched junction nucleotides: 7. The DNA for the CDR3 is TGCGCCAGCAGCCAAGATTATCGGACAGGGAGCTCCTACGAGCAGTACTTC. Encoded protein: CASSQDYRTGSSYEQYF.